The sample holds one count of the clone carrying this TCR beta chain. What it recognizes is unknown. The CDR3 sequence is 13 residues long. The V and J ends lost 1 base and 7 bases respectively, with 8 bases between them. Germline CDR1 reads SGHTA; CDR2 reads FQGNSA. The data belong to a study of shared clonotypes between healthy human individuals. Study observations and caveats: Genetic and exposure-history diversity was limited by the small donor number.

Each subset's genomic DNA was split evenly across several immunoSEQ plates. Template amounts of 250 to 350 ng DNA, about 30,000 T cell genomes, were employed in unsorted PBMC replicate PCRs. Repertoires were generated with immunoSEQ multiplex PCR, while TCRdb's copy carries only in-frame clones and drops some. The table shows 400,000 to 550,000 clones, with around 80% occurring only once. The V and J genes are TRBV7-2 and TRBJ2-1; D unclear. The material sequenced was PBMCs. The clonotype was recovered from a woman in her thirties or forties in good health. Some clones in this sample may be carry-over from other donors' samples. The DNA for the CDR3 is TGTGCCAGCAGCTTAGGTGGCTCAAATGAGCAGTTCTTC. Amino acids: CASSLGGSNEQFF.